This entry concerns a single T cell receptor beta chain. The target antigen is unknown. The record originates from a study of vaccination and CD4 T cells after COVID-19. About the study: Samples after vaccination came a median about 72 days past dose two, ranging 14 to 241.

Treatment denoted: roughly nine-day PBMC culture with coronavirus spike peptide pools or control peptides (ViraFEST assay). The authors cultured more than 1.5 million PBMCs per well with 8.5 to 10 IU/ml IL-2 and approximately 10 ug/ml peptide pools. The CDR3 loop spans 14 amino acids. Germline V lookup: CDR1 MNHEY, CDR2 SVGAGI. V shed 0 bases and J shed 0 bases, with 3 bases lying between them. Findings of the study overall: Researchers report that a median roughly 90% of reactive clones in convalescent patients surfaced only post-vaccination.

At the Johns Hopkins FTIC core, DNA taken from cultured CD4+ T cells was sequenced by way of the Oncomine TCR Beta short-read assay. Via MiXCR, TCRdb re-called the PCR reads, giving one row per CDR3 protein. Altogether more than 15,000 distinct CDR3 sequences are present, just under 45% being singletons, with the ten largest covering approximately 15%. The J gene is TRBJ1-5, the V gene TRBV6-5; no clear D. The sample consisted of CD4+ T cells from blood, cultured in vitro. This clonotype originated in a human donor who had recovered from COVID-19. CDR3 nucleotide sequence: TGTGCCAGCAGTTACTCACTTAGCAATCAGCCCCAGCATTTT. The encoded protein is CASSYSLSNQPQHF.